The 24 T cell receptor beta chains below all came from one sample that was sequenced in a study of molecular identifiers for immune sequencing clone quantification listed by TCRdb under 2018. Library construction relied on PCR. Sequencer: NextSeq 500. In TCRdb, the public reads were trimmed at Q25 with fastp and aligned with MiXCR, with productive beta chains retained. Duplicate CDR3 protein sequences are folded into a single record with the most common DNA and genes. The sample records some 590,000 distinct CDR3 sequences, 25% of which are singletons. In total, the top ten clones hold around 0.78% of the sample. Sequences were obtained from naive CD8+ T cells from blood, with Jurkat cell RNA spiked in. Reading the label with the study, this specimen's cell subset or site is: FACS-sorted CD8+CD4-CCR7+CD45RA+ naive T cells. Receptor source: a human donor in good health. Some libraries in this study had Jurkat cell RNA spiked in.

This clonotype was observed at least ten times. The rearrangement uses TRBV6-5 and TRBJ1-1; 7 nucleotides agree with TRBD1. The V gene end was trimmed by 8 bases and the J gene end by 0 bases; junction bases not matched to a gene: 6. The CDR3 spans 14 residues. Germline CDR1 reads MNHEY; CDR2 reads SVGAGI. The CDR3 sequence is CASGKTGLNTEAFF. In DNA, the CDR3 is TGTGCCAGCGGGAAGACAGGGCTGAACACTGAAGCTTTCTTT.

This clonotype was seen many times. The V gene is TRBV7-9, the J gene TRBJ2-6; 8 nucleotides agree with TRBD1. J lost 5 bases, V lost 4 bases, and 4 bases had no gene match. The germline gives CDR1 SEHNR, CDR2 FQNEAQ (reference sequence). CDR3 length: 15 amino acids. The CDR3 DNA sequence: TGTGCCAGCAGCTCTCAGGGGGCGAGGGCCAACGTCCTGACTTTC. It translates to CASSSQGARANVLTF.

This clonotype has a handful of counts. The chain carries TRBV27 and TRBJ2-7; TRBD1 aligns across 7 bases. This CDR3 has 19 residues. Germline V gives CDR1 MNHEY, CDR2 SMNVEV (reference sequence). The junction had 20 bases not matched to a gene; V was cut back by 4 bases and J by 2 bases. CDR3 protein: CASSSSAPLPGQATYEQYF. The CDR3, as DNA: TGTGCCAGCAGTTCATCTGCGCCCCTTCCCGGACAGGCAACCTACGAGCAGTACTTC.

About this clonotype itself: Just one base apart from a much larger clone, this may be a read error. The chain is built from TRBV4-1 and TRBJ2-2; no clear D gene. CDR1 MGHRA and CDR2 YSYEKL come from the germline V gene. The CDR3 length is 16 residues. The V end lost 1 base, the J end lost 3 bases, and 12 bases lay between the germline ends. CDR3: CASSQVVSIYTGELFF. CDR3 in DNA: TGCGCCAGCAGCCAAGTGGTCAGCATTTACACCGGGGAGCTGTTTTTT.

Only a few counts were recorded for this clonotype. CDR3 residues: CASSLAPSLGGELFF. The CDR3 nucleotides read TGTGCCAGCAGCTTAGCGCCTTCCCTCGGCGGGGAGCTGTTTTTT. The rearrangement uses TRBV7-9 and TRBJ2-2; the D is unclear. The V end was cut by 0 bases, the J end by 7 bases, with 12 bases between. The CDR3 is 15 amino acids. CDR1 SEHNR and CDR2 FQNEAQ come from the germline V gene (reference sequence). Filled out from reference TRBV7-9 and TRBJ2-2, the complete variable domain reads DTGVSQNPRHKITKRGQNVTFRCDPISEHNRLYWYRQTLGQGPEFLTYFQNEAQLEKSRLLSDRFSAERPKGSFSTLEIQRTEQGDSAMYLCASSLAPSLGGELFFGEGSRLTVL.

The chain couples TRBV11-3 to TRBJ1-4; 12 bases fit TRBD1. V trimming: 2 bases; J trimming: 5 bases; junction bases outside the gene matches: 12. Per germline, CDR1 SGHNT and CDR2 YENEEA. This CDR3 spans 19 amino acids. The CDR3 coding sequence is TGTGCCAGCAGCTTAAATCCGTGGGACAGGGGGCGCCGCAATGAAAAACTGTTTTTT. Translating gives CASSLNPWDRGRRNEKLFF. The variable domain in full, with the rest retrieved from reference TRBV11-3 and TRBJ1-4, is EAGVVQSPRYKIIEKKQPVAFWCNPISGHNTLYWYLQNLGQGPELLIRYENEEAVDDSQLPKDRFSAERLKGVDSTLKIQPAELGDSAVYLCASSLNPWDRGRRNEKLFFGSGTQLSVL.

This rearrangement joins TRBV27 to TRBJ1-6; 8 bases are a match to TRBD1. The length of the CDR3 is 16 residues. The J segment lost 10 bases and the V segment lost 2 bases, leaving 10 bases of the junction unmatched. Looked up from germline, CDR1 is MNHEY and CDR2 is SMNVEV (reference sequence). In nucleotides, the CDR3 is TGTGCCAGCAGTTTAACTCCCGGACAGGGCTTGTCACCCCTCCACTTT. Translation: CASSLTPGQGLSPLHF.

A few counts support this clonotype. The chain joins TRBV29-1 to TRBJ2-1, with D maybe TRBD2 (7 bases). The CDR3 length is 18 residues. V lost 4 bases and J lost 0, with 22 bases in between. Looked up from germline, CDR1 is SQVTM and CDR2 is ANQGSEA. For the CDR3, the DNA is TGCAGCGTTGTGGGGGGCCCCACCCAGCGGGACTCCTACAATGAGCAGTTCTTC. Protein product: CSVVGGPTQRDSYNEQFF.

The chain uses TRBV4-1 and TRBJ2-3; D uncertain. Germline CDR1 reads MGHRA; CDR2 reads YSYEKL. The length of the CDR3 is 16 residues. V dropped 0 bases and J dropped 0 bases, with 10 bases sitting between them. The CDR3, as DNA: TGCGCCAGCAGCCAAGATTGGGCAGCTAGCACAGATACGCAGTATTTT. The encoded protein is CASSQDWAASTDTQYF.

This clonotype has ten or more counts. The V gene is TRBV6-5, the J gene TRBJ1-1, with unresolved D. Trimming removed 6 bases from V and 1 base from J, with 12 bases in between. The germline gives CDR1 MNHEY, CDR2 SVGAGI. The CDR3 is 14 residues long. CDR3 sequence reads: CASRQYLQNTEAFF. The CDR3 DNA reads TGTGCCAGCAGACAATATCTACAGAACACTGAAGCTTTCTTT.

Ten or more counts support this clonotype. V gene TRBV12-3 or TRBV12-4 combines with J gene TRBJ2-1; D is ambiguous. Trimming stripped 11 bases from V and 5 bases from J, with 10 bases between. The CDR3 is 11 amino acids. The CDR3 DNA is TGTGCCTCTTGCCGGGACAATGAGCAGTTCTTC. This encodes CASCRDNEQFF.

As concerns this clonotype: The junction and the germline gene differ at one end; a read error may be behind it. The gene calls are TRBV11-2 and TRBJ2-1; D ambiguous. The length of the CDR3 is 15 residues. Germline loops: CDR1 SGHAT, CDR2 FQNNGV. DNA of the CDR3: TGCGCCAGCAGCTTATGGCCTCCAACCCACAATGAGCAGTTCTTC. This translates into CASSLWPPTHNEQFF.

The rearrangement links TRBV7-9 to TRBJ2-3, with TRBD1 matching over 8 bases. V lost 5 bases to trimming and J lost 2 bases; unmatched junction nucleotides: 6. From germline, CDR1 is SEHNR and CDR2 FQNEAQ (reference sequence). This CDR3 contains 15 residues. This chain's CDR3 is CASSGQGQNTDTQYF. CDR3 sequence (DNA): TGTGCCAGCAGCGGACAGGGACAAAACACAGATACGCAGTATTTT.

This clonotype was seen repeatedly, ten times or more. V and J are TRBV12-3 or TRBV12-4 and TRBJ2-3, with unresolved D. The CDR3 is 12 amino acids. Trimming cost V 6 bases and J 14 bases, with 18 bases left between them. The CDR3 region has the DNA TGTGCCAGCAGCCCGACCTCCTTACAACCGTATTTT. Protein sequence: CASSPTSLQPYF.

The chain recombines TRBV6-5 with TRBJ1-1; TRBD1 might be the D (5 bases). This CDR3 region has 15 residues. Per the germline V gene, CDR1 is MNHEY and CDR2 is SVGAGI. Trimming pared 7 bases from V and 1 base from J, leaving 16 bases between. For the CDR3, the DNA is TGTGCCAGCATCCTTACCACCGGGGCGAACACTGAAGCTTTCTTT. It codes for CASILTTGANTEAFF.

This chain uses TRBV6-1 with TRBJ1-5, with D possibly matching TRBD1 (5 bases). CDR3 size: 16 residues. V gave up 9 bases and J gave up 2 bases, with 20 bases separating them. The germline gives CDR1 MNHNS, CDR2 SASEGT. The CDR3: CARNGRGGEGNQPQHF. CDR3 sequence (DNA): TGTGCCAGAAATGGGAGGGGTGGAGAAGGCAATCAGCCCCAGCATTTT.

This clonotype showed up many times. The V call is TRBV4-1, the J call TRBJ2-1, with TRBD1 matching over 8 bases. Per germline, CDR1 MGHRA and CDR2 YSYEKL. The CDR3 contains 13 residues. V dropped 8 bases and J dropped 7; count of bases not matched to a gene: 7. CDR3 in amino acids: CASGQTGDNEQFF. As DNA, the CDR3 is TGCGCCAGCGGGCAGACAGGGGATAATGAGCAGTTCTTC.

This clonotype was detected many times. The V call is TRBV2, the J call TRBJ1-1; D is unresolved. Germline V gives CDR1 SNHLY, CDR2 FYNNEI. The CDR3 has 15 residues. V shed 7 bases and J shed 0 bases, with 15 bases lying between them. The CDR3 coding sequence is TGTGCCAGCATCCCCTGGGCGGGGATGAACACTGAAGCTTTCTTT. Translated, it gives CASIPWAGMNTEAFF. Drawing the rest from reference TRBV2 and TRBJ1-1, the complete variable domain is EPEVTQTPSHQVTQMGQEVILRCVPISNHLYFYWYRQILGQKVEFLVSFYNNEISEKSEIFDDQFSVERPDGSNFTLKIRSTKLEDSAMYFCASIPWAGMNTEAFFGQGTRLTVV.

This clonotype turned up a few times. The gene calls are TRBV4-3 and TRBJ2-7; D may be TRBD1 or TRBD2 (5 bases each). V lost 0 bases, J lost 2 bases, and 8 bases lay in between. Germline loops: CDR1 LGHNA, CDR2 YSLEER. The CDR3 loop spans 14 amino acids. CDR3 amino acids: CASSQEWGTYEQYF. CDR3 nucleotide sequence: TGCGCCAGCAGCCAAGAATGGGGGACCTACGAGCAGTACTTC.

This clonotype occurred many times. The CDR3 sequence is CASSLGRDNPLETQYF. DNA for the CDR3: TGCGCCAGCAGCTTGGGGCGGGACAATCCGCTGGAGACCCAGTACTTC. The J gene is TRBJ2-5, the V gene TRBV5-1, with D tentatively TRBD1 or TRBD2 (6 bases each). Trimming pared 0 bases from V and 5 bases from J, leaving 17 bases between. This CDR3 contains 16 residues. In germline, CDR1 is SGHRS, CDR2 YFSETQ. The full variable domain, with the rest looked up from reference TRBV5-1 and TRBJ2-5, is KAGVTQTPRYLIKTRGQQVTLSCSPISGHRSVSWYQQTPGQGLQFLFEYFSETQRNKGNFPGRFSGRQFSNSRSEMNVSTLELGDSALYLCASSLGRDNPLETQYFGPGTRLLVL.

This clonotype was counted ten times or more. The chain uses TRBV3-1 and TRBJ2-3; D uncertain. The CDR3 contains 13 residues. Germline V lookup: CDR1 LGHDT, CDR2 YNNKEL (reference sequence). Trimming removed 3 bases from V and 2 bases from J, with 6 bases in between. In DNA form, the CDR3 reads TGTGCCAGCAGCCATACGGACACAGATACGCAGTATTTT. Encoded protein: CASSHTDTDTQYF.

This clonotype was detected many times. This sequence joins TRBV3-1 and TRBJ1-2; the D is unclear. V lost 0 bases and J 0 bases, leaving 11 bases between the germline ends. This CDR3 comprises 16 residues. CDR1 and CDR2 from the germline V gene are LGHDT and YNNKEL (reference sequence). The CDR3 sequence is CASSQDYHPTNYGYTF. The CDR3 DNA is TGTGCCAGCAGCCAAGATTACCACCCTACTAACTATGGCTACACCTTC.

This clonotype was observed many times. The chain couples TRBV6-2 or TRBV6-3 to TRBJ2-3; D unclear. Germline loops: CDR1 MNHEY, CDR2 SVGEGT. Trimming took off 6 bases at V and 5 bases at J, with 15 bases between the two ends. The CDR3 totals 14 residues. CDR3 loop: CASSRTLRGDTQYF. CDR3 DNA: TGTGCCAGCAGCAGGACCCTACGTGGAGATACGCAGTATTTT.

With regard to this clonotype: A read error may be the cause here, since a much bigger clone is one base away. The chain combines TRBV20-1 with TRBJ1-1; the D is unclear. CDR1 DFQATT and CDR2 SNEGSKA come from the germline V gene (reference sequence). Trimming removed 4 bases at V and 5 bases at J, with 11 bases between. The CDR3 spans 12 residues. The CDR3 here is CSAIAVLTEAFF. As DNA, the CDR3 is TGCAGTGCTATCGCAGTTTTGACTGAAGCTTTCTTT.